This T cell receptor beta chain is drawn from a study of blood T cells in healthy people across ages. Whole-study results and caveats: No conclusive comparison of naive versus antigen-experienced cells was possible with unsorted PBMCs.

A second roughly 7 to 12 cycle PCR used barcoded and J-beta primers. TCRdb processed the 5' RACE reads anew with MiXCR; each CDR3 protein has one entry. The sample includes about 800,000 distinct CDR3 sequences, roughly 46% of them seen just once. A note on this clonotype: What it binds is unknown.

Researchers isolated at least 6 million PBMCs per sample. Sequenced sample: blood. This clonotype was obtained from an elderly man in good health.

The CDR3 DNA follows: TGTGCCAGCAGCTTAGCGCTCGGGGCTAGCGGGAGCGTCTCCTACGAGCAGTACTTC. It translates to CASSLALGASGSVSYEQYF. This chain connects TRBV7-9 to TRBJ2-7; 10 positions match TRBD2. V was clipped by 0 bases and J by 0 bases; unmatched bases: 11. The CDR3 consists of 19 residues. CDR1 is SEHNR, CDR2 FQNEAQ, per germline (reference sequence).